The 13 T cell receptor beta chains in this list originate from one sample, sequenced in a study of identical twins. MiXCR, applied by TCRdb to the 5' RACE reads, yields one record per CDR3 protein. The sample has about 1.7 million distinct CDR3 sequences, roughly a third seen once. The sequencing sample was made of cord blood. These receptors were taken from a newborn girl in good health.

This chain uses TRBV7-6 with TRBJ1-3; a possible D gene is TRBD1 (6 bases). The CDR3 contains 15 residues. Between the trimmed V and J ends, which lost 1 base and 4 bases, there was a span of 11 bases. CDR1 is SGHVS and CDR2 is FNYEAQ in the germline V gene. The CDR3 DNA sequence: TGTGCCAGCAGCTTAGGGGGGGCTAACGGAAACACCATATATTTT. Translated: CASSLGGANGNTIYF. Combining the CDR3 with reference TRBV7-6 and TRBJ1-3 gives the whole variable domain GAGVSQSPRYKVTKRGQDVALRCDPISGHVSLYWYRQALGQGPEFLTYFNYEAQQDKSGLPNDRFSAERPEGSISTLTIQRTEQRDSAMYRCASSLGGANGNTIYFGEGSWLTVV.

The gene calls are TRBV11-2 and TRBJ2-1; D may be TRBD2 (7 bases). The CDR3 has 15 amino acids. From germline, CDR1 is SGHAT and CDR2 FQNNGV. With 1 base removed from V and 6 bases from J, the gap between germline ends came to 13 bases. In DNA, the CDR3 is TGTGCCAGCAGCTTAGGAGGGGGGGCCGCCAATGAGCAGTTCTTC. Protein sequence: CASSLGGGAANEQFF.

The chain employs TRBV7-9 and TRBJ2-6; D possibly corresponds to TRBD2 (7 bases). Trimming left V 5 bases short and J 3 bases short, with 17 bases between. Germline-derived CDR1 and CDR2 are SEHNR and FQNEAQ (reference sequence). This CDR3 has 17 residues. The CDR3 DNA follows: TGTGCCAGCAGCAAGGGGGAGGGGAGACTTGGGGCCAACGTCCTGACTTTC. Encoded protein: CASSKGEGRLGANVLTF.

This chain connects TRBV7-2 to TRBJ2-4; TRBD2 aligns across 8 bases. There are 15 residues in the CDR3. Germline values: CDR1 SGHTA, CDR2 FQGNSA. The J segment lost 1 base and the V segment lost 5 bases, leaving 4 bases of the junction unmatched. The CDR3 spells CASSPERGAKNIQYF. CDR3 DNA: TGTGCCAGCAGCCCCGAGCGGGGGGCCAAAAACATTCAGTACTTC.

The CDR3 DNA reads as TGTGCCAGCAGTGGGACTGGGGCGGGAGGCAATGAGCAGTTCTTC. It is translated as CASSGTGAGGNEQFF. This chain joins TRBV28 and TRBJ2-1; TRBD2 matches 8 bases. CDR1 is MDHEN and CDR2 is SYDVKM in the germline V gene. Losses at the gene ends were 5 bases for V and 6 bases for J; bases not matched to a gene: 9. CDR3 length: 15 residues.

This clonotype was recorded only once. This sequence joins TRBV19 and TRBJ2-4; no clear D. The CDR3 has 14 amino acids. V lost 2 bases and J 8 bases, leaving 13 bases between the germline ends. Germline loops: CDR1 LNHDA, CDR2 SQIVND (reference sequence). Written as DNA, the CDR3 is TGTGCCAGTAGTATAATCCCTGAGGTGGACATTCAGTACTTC. This gives the protein CASSIIPEVDIQYF.

The chain uses TRBV2 and TRBJ2-7; D remains unclear. V shed 1 base and J shed 7 bases, with 14 bases lying between them. The CDR3 length is 14 residues. Germline V gene lookup returns CDR1 SNHLY and CDR2 FYNNEI. CDR3 coding DNA: TGTGCCAGCAGTGAAGATATGGGCAACAATGAGCAGTACTTC. This gives the protein CASSEDMGNNEQYF.

This clonotype was recorded a few times. The CDR3 bases are TGCGCCAGCACCTCTAATAGGGGAGTCACAGATACGCAGTATTTT. Its translation: CASTSNRGVTDTQYF. The chain links TRBV5-1 to TRBJ2-3; D tentatively fits TRBD1 or TRBD2 (5 bases each). There are 15 residues in the CDR3. V was shortened by 6 bases and J by 2 bases, with 16 bases between the two germline ends. Per germline, CDR1 SGHRS and CDR2 YFSETQ.

This clonotype has just a few counts. J is TRBJ2-1 and V is TRBV3-1; TRBD2 agrees at 10 bases. The germline V gene encodes CDR1 LGHDT and CDR2 YNNKEL (reference sequence). V shed 7 bases, J shed 5 bases, and the junction held 5 bases outside the gene matches. The CDR3 has 14 amino acids. The CDR3 reads CASTLAGLNNEQFF. DNA of the CDR3: TGTGCCAGCACACTAGCGGGACTAAACAATGAGCAGTTCTTC.

The rearrangement uses TRBV13 and TRBJ1-2; D remains ambiguous. The CDR3 is made up of 14 amino acids. Germline V CDR1 and CDR2: PRHDT, FYEKMQ (reference sequence). V was cut by 2 bases and J by 2 bases, with 9 bases left in between. The CDR3 is CASSLLEENYGYTF. The DNA for the CDR3 is TGTGCCAGCAGCTTACTGGAGGAAAACTATGGCTACACCTTC.

The V call is TRBV4-2, the J call TRBJ2-7; D is perhaps TRBD2 (6 bases). V dropped 0 bases and J dropped 7 bases, with 16 bases sitting between them. This CDR3 region has 15 residues. Looked up from germline, CDR1 is LGHNA and CDR2 is YNFKEQ. CDR3 bases: TGTGCCAGCAGCCAAGAAGGTCGGACGCGGGATGAGCAGTACTTC. Residues: CASSQEGRTRDEQYF.

Of note for this clonotype: It may be a read error: a sequence one base away is much more abundant. This chain connects TRBV7-2 to TRBJ2-3, with D possibly matching TRBD2 (5 bases). The CDR3 is made up of 13 amino acids. CDR1 and CDR2 (germline): SGHTA, FQGNSA. The CDR3 protein is CASSLARVDTLYF. CDR3 DNA: TGTGCCAGCAGCTTAGCGCGGGTTGATACGCTGTATTTT.

This clonotype showed up many times. The chain combines TRBV29-1 with TRBJ2-7; 8 nucleotides line up with TRBD2. The CDR3 consists of 13 residues. The germline CDR1 and CDR2 sequences are SQVTM and ANQGSEA. The V segment lost 2 bases and the J segment 0 bases; nucleotides outside the gene matches: 0. CDR3 amino acids: CSVELAGSYEQYF. DNA of the CDR3: TGCAGCGTTGAACTAGCGGGCTCCTACGAGCAGTACTTC.